Following are 27 T cell receptor beta chains from one sample sequenced in a study of blood T cell repertoires in COVID-19. TCRdb keeps only in-frame clones here, not all; method: immunoSEQ multiplex PCR. Of about 110,000 clones in the sample, about 90% were seen once. Sequencing was carried out using peripheral blood. The receptors derive from a human donor in a cohort sampled during active COVID-19.

The rearrangement joins TRBV7-9 to TRBJ2-7, with D possibly matching TRBD1 (5 bases). The germline gives CDR1 SEHNR, CDR2 FQNEAQ (reference sequence). V was pared by 1 base and J by 6 bases, with 10 bases between. CDR3 length: 13 residues. The DNA for the CDR3 is TGTGCCAGCAGCTTAGAGGGGATGCGCGAGCAGTACTTC. Encoded protein: CASSLEGMREQYF. Looking up the rest from reference TRBV7-9 and TRBJ2-7 gives the full variable domain: DTGVSQNPRHKITKRGQNVTFRCDPISEHNRLYWYRQTLGQGPEFLTYFQNEAQLEKSRLLSDRFSAERPKGSFSTLEIQRTEQGDSAMYLCASSLEGMREQYFGPGTRLTVT.

The chain has TRBV9 and TRBJ2-5; 9 nucleotides match TRBD2. Germline values: CDR1 SGDLS, CDR2 YYNGEE. V shed 0 bases, J shed 4 bases, and the junction held 10 bases outside the gene matches. This CDR3 comprises 17 residues. Here the CDR3 reads CASSVGTGGGASETQYF. Here the CDR3 DNA reads TGTGCCAGCAGCGTAGGAACTGGCGGGGGGGCCTCAGAGACCCAGTACTTC.

The chain links TRBV27 to TRBJ2-3; tentatively, D is TRBD2 (5 bases). The CDR3 is 14 amino acids. Germline values: CDR1 MNHEY, CDR2 SMNVEV (reference sequence). Trimming shortened V by 2 bases and J by 6 bases, and 12 bases separated the two germline ends. CDR3 coding DNA: TGTGCCAGCAGTTTAAAGCGGCCCCGTGATACGCAGTATTTT. It translates to CASSLKRPRDTQYF.

V is TRBV29-1 and J is TRBJ1-1; unclear D gene. The germline V gene encodes CDR1 SQVTM and CDR2 ANQGSEA. The CDR3 contains 13 residues. The V end lost 2 bases, the J end lost 1 base, and 8 bases lay between the germline ends. CDR3 protein: CSVELGGNTEAFF. For the CDR3, the DNA is TGCAGCGTTGAATTAGGAGGGAACACTGAAGCTTTCTTT.

The chain links TRBV7-9 to TRBJ2-3; a possible D gene is TRBD2 (6 bases). Trimming cost V 6 bases and J 0 bases, with 7 bases left between them. Germline V gene data show CDR1 as SEHNR and CDR2 as FQNEAQ (reference sequence). CDR3 length equals 13 residues. The CDR3 DNA reads TGTGCCAGCAGGGACTATAGCACAGATACGCAGTATTTT. Amino acid sequence: CASRDYSTDTQYF. Full variable domain (missing parts from reference TRBV7-9 and TRBJ2-3): DTGVSQNPRHKITKRGQNVTFRCDPISEHNRLYWYRQTLGQGPEFLTYFQNEAQLEKSRLLSDRFSAERPKGSFSTLEIQRTEQGDSAMYLCASRDYSTDTQYFGPGTRLTVL.

This chain links TRBV19 with TRBJ1-1, with TRBD1 matching 7 bases. Germline V gene lookup returns CDR1 LNHDA and CDR2 SQIVND (reference sequence). The ends lost 11 bases at V and 0 bases at J; junction bases unmatched: 9. This CDR3 is 14 amino acids long. This CDR3 is CAAREGAMNTEAFF. The CDR3 nucleotides read TGTGCCGCCCGGGAGGGGGCAATGAACACTGAAGCTTTCTTT.

This clone was found a few times. V and J are TRBV6-5 and TRBJ1-1; the D gene is possibly TRBD1 (6 bases). The CDR3 consists of 13 residues. The V end was cut by 5 bases, the J end by 4 bases, with 11 bases between. CDR1 is MNHEY and CDR2 is SVGAGI in the germline V gene. The CDR3 is CASSMRDITEAFF. The CDR3 DNA reads as TGTGCCAGCAGTATGAGGGACATCACTGAAGCTTTCTTT.

The chain couples TRBV5-6 to TRBJ1-2; TRBD1 matches 10 bases. The CDR3 covers 13 residues. CDR1 is SGHDT, CDR2 YYEEEE, per germline. V lost 2 bases and J lost 6; bases outside the gene matches: 1. The CDR3 nucleotides read TGTGCCAGCAGCTTAGGGACAGGGGATGGCTACACCTTC. Translation gives CASSLGTGDGYTF.

The V call is TRBV5-1, the J call TRBJ1-5; D call uncertain. Between the trimmed V and J ends, which lost 0 bases and 4 bases, there was a span of 11 bases. Per the germline V gene, CDR1 is SGHRS and CDR2 is YFSETQ. This CDR3 contains 15 residues. The CDR3 is CASSLDGDPNQPQHF. CDR3 DNA sequence: TGCGCCAGCAGCTTGGACGGGGATCCTAATCAGCCCCAGCATTTT.

The table lists this clone with a count of one. This sequence joins TRBV18 and TRBJ2-1; 8 bases line up with TRBD1. The CDR3 is 13 residues long. The V gene end was trimmed by 3 bases and the J gene end by 7 bases; junction bases not matched to a gene: 2. CDR1 is KGHSH and CDR2 is LQKENI in the germline V gene. The CDR3 region has the DNA TGTGCCAGCTCACCGGGACAGGAAAATGAGCAGTTCTTC. Translated, it gives CASSPGQENEQFF.

The chain recombines TRBV5-4 with TRBJ1-1; 10 bases are shared with TRBD1. The V segment lost 4 bases and the J segment 2 bases; nucleotides outside the gene matches: 8. CDR1 and CDR2 (germline): SGHNT, YYREEE (reference sequence). The CDR3 totals 16 residues. CDR3: CASSGETGGRNTEAFF. The CDR3 DNA is TGTGCCAGCAGCGGAGAGACAGGGGGCAGAAACACTGAAGCTTTCTTT.

This clone came up once. The rearrangement uses TRBV2 and TRBJ2-7, with TRBD1 identical over 7 bases. There are 12 residues in the CDR3. Germline-derived CDR1 and CDR2 are SNHLY and FYNNEI. Germline trimming cut 6 bases from V and 6 bases from J; bases unmatched to any gene: 5. The CDR3 DNA follows: TGTGCCAGCAGGACAGGGCCCTCCGAGCAGTACTTC. Amino acids: CASRTGPSEQYF.

The chain has TRBV30 and TRBJ2-2; D is possibly TRBD1 (6 bases). Germline-derived CDR1 and CDR2 are GTSNPN and SVGIG (reference sequence). The CDR3 sequence is 14 residues long. V gave up 6 bases and J gave up 3 bases, with 14 bases separating them. This CDR3 reads CACQLQGYTGELFF. CDR3 nucleotides: TGTGCCTGTCAACTACAGGGATACACCGGGGAGCTGTTTTTT. The full variable domain, its missing parts supplied by reference TRBV30 and TRBJ2-2, is SQTIHQWPATLVQPVGSPLSLECTVEGTSNPNLYWYRQAAGRGLQLLFYSVGIGQISSEVPQNLSASRPQDRQFILSSKKLLLSDSGFYLCACQLQGYTGELFFGEGSRLTVL.

The rearrangement links TRBV6-1 to TRBJ2-7, with a tentative D call TRBD1 (5 bases). Germline CDR1 MNHNS, CDR2 SASEGT. V was trimmed by 3 bases and J by 2 bases, leaving 14 bases between them. The CDR3 has 15 residues. This CDR3 reads CASSDRGRPTYEQYF. In nucleotides, the CDR3 is TGTGCCAGCAGTGATAGGGGCAGGCCGACCTACGAGCAGTACTTC.

The CDR3 nucleotides read TGTGCCAGTGGCGCAGGGGCGAACACCGGGGAGCTGTTTTTT. Its translation is CASGAGANTGELFF. The chain uses TRBV2 and TRBJ2-2; D might be TRBD1 (6 bases). The V end lost 9 bases, the J end lost 0 bases, and 11 bases lay between the germline ends. This CDR3 has 14 residues. Germline CDR1 is SNHLY and CDR2 is FYNNEI.

The V and J genes are TRBV5-6 and TRBJ2-7; 7 bases align to TRBD2. The CDR3 loop spans 12 amino acids. V lost 3 bases and J lost 5; bases outside the gene matches: 2. Germline CDR1 is SGHDT and CDR2 is YYEEEE. DNA for the CDR3: TGTGCCAGCAGCTGGGCGGGGGACGAGCAGTACTTC. It yields the protein CASSWAGDEQYF.

CDR3 amino acids: CASSSTGSGEQYF. DNA of the CDR3: TGTGCCAGCAGCTCGACAGGGTCGGGAGAGCAGTACTTC. The chain combines TRBV7-2 with TRBJ2-7, with 7 bases that match TRBD1. The CDR3 length is 13 residues. Germline CDR1 and CDR2: SGHTA and FQGNSA. V shed 4 bases and J 7 bases; nucleotides not matched to a gene: 7.

The sample holds a few counts of this clone. J is TRBJ2-7 and V is TRBV12-2; the D segment call TRBD1 is taken from the table without a DNA check. TRBV12-2 is designated a pseudogene. This CDR3 has 16 amino acids. Here the CDR3 DNA reads TGTGCAAGTCGCTTAGCGCTCGGACAGGACTCCTACGAGCAGTACTTC. Translation gives CASRLALGQDSYEQYF.

There are a few counts of this clone. The genes are TRBV3-1 (or the pseudogene TRBV3-2) and TRBJ2-2; 8 bases map to TRBD2. Per the germline V gene, CDR1 is LGHDT and CDR2 is YNNKEL (reference sequence). V lost 4 bases, J lost 6 bases, and 10 bases stayed unmatched. The CDR3 has 16 amino acids. The CDR3: CASSPRASGYPGELFF. CDR3 DNA sequence: TGTGCCAGCAGCCCTCGGGCTAGCGGGTACCCCGGGGAGCTGTTTTTT.

V is TRBV28 and J is TRBJ2-7, with D perhaps TRBD2 (6 bases). Germline-derived CDR1 and CDR2 are MDHEN and SYDVKM. The CDR3 spans 13 residues. With 6 bases removed from V and 4 bases from J, the gap between germline ends came to 13 bases. CDR3 residues: CASRAGGVYEQYF. The CDR3, as DNA: TGTGCCAGCAGGGCCGGAGGGGTATACGAGCAGTACTTC.

This rearrangement joins TRBV3-1 (or the pseudogene TRBV3-2) to TRBJ2-5; 7 bases agree with TRBD2. This CDR3 is 16 amino acids long. CDR1 is LGHDT and CDR2 is YNNKEL in the germline V gene (reference sequence). Trimming took 4 bases from V and 3 from J; bases not matched to a gene: 11. In DNA form, the CDR3 reads TGTGCCAGCAGCCCCAAAAGGGGAGGGGAGGAAGAGACCCAGTACTTC. Translated: CASSPKRGGEEETQYF.

The V gene is TRBV5-1, the J gene TRBJ2-5; 9 bases line up with TRBD1. With V trimmed by 6 bases and J by 7 bases, 16 bases remained unmatched. Germline lookup yields CDR1 SGHRS and CDR2 YFSETQ. The length of the CDR3 is 16 residues. The CDR3 DNA sequence: TGCGCCAGCACCCCTGCGGACCCGGACAGGGGTGGGACCCAGTACTTC. Amino acid sequence: CASTPADPDRGGTQYF.

The genes are TRBV7-9 and TRBJ1-1, with 7 bases fitting TRBD1. J lost 2 bases, V lost 6 bases, and 6 bases had no gene match. The length of the CDR3 is 14 residues. Germline CDR1 SEHNR, CDR2 FQNEAQ (reference sequence). The CDR3 region is CASRMTGPNTEAFF. CDR3 sequence (DNA): TGTGCCAGCAGGATGACAGGGCCTAACACTGAAGCTTTCTTT.

The chain carries TRBV5-6 and TRBJ2-7, with 7 bases matching TRBD2. The trim removed 4 bases at V and 0 bases at J, leaving 13 bases unmatched. CDR3 length equals 17 residues. The germline V gene has CDR1 SGHDT and CDR2 YYEEEE. The CDR3 sequence is CASSPPLSGMSSYEQYF. In DNA form, the CDR3 reads TGTGCCAGCAGCCCCCCTCTCAGCGGGATGAGCTCCTACGAGCAGTACTTC. The full variable domain, rest sourced from reference TRBV5-6 and TRBJ2-7, is DAGVTQSPTHLIKTRGQQVTLRCSPKSGHDTVSWYQQALGQGPQFIFQYYEEEERQRGNFPDRFSGHQFPNYSSELNVNALLLGDSALYLCASSPPLSGMSSYEQYFGPGTRLTVT.

This chain joins TRBV5-4 and TRBJ2-1; 10 bases are a match to TRBD2. V shed 6 bases and J 12 bases; nucleotides not matched to a gene: 9. The germline V gene has CDR1 SGHNT and CDR2 YYREEE (reference sequence). This CDR3 comprises 13 residues. Here the CDR3 reads CASIGASGSSQFF. CDR3 DNA sequence: TGTGCCAGCATAGGCGCTAGCGGGAGCTCGCAGTTCTTC. Drawing the rest from reference TRBV5-4 and TRBJ2-1, the complete variable domain is ETGVTQSPTHLIKTRGQQVTLRCSSQSGHNTVSWYQQALGQGPQFIFQYYREEENGRGNFPPRFSGLQFPNYSSELNVNALELDDSALYLCASIGASGSSQFFGPGTRLTVL.

This clone has only one observation. The rearrangement uses TRBV28 and TRBJ2-3; TRBD1 matches at 8 bases. Germline V lookup: CDR1 MDHEN, CDR2 SYDVKM. The CDR3 sequence is 15 residues long. The V and J ends lost 1 base and 9 bases, in that order; junction bases with no gene match: 9. DNA of the CDR3: TGTGCCAGCAGTTTATACGCCGAGGACAGGGTAACGCAGTATTTT. Translating it yields CASSLYAEDRVTQYF.

CDR3 loop: CASSQEAAINSPLHF. CDR3 in DNA: TGTGCCAGCAGCCAAGAGGCAGCGATTAATTCACCCCTCCACTTT. The chain recombines TRBV3-1 (or the pseudogene TRBV3-2) with TRBJ1-6; no firm D call. The CDR3 runs 15 residues. The germline V gene has CDR1 LGHDT and CDR2 YNNKEL (reference sequence). V dropped 0 bases and J dropped 6 bases, with 9 bases sitting between them.